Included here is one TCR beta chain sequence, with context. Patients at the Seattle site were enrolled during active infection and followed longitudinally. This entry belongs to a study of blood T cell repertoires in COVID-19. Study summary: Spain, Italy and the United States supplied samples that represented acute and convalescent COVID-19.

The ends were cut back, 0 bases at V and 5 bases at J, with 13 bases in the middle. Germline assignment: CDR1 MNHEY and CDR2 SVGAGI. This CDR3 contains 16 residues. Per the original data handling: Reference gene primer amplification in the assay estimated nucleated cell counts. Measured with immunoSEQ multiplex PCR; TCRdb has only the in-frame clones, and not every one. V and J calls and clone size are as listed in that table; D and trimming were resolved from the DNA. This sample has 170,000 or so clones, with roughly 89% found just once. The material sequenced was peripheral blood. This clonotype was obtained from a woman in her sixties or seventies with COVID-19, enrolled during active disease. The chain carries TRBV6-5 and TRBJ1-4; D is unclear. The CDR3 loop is CASSYSRAVGNEKLFF. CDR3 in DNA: TGTGCCAGCAGTTACTCGAGGGCAGTGGGGAATGAAAAACTGTTTTTT.